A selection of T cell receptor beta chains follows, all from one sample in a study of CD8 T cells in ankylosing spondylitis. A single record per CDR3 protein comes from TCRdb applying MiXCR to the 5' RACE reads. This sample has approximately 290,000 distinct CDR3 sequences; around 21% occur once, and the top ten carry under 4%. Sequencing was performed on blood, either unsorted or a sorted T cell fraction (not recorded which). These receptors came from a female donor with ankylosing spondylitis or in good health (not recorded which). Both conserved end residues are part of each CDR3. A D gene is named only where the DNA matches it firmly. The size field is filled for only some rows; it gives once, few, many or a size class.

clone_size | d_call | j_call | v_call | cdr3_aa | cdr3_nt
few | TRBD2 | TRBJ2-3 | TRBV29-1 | CSVEDSSGGDTQYF | TGCAGCGTTGAAGATTCTAGCGGGGGAGATACGCAGTATTTT
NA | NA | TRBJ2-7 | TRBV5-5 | CASSFLGGSDYEQYF | TGTGCCAGCAGCTTTTTAGGGGGTTCGGACTACGAGCAGTACTTC
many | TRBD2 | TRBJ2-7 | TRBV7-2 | CASSEGLAGVVGYEQYF | TGTGCCAGCAGCGAGGGACTAGCGGGAGTGGTCGGATACGAGCAGTACTTC
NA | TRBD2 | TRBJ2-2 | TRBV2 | CASRVTSGDTGELFF | TGTGCCAGCAGGGTGACTAGCGGAGACACCGGGGAGCTGTTTTTT
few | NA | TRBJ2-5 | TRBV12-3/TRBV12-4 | CASSSDRPAAGTQYF | TGTGCCAGCAGCTCAGACAGGCCTGCCGCGGGGACCCAGTACTTC
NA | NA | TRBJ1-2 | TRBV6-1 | CASTFGRGVYGYTF | TGTGCCAGCACCTTCGGGAGGGGGGTCTATGGCTACACCTTC
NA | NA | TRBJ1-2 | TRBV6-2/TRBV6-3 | CASSYPGYGYTF | TGTGCCAGCAGTTACCCTGGCTATGGCTACACCTTC
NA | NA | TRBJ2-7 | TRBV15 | CATSRDASYEQYF | TGTGCCACCAGCAGAGACGCCTCCTACGAGCAGTACTTC
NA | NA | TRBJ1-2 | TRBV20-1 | CSVAGHNYGYTF | TGCAGTGTCGCAGGGCATAACTATGGCTACACCTTC
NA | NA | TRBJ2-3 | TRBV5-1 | CASSLTPPGAVSTDTQYF | TGCGCCAGCAGCCTTACCCCGCCCGGAGCGGTCTCCACAGATACGCAGTATTTT
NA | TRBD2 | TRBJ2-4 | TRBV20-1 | CSERGLAGSIQYF | TGCAGTGAGAGGGGGCTAGCGGGAAGCATTCAGTACTTC
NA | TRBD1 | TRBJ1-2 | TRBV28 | CASTRDRASQGYTF | TGTGCCAGCACCCGGGACAGGGCTTCTCAGGGCTACACCTTC
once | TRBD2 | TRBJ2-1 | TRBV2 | CASRQYSGRANEQFF | TGTGCCAGCAGGCAATATAGCGGGAGGGCCAATGAGCAGTTCTTC
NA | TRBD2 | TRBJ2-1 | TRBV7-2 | CASSLALGGRYHEQFF | TGTGCCAGCAGCTTAGCGCTGGGCGGGAGGTACCATGAGCAGTTCTTC
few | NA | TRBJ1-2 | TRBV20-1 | CSARVYKKYGYTF | TGCAGTGCTAGAGTCTATAAAAAGTATGGCTACACCTTC
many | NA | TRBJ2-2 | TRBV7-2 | CASKGGRTGELFF | TGTGCCAGCAAGGGGGGTCGGACCGGGGAGCTGTTTTTT
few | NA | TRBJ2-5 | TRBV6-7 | CASRTQGPRGTQYF | TGTGCCAGCAGAACACAGGGTCCCCGAGGGACCCAGTACTTC
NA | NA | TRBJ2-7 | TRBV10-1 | CASLSAREQYF | TGCGCCAGCCTATCTGCTCGGGAGCAGTACTTC
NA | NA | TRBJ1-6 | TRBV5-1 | CASSLTLDTGNSPLHF | TGCGCCAGCAGTTTGACTCTTGACACAGGGAATTCACCCCTCCACTTT
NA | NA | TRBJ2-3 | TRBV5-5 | CASSSLTDTQYF | TGTGCCAGCAGCTCTCTCACAGATACGCAGTATTTT
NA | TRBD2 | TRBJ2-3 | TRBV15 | CATSSSGGSTDTQYF | TGTGCCACCAGCTCGAGCGGGGGAAGCACAGATACGCAGTATTTT
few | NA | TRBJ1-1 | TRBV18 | CASSPANTEAFF | TGTGCCAGCTCACCAGCGAACACTGAAGCTTTCTTT
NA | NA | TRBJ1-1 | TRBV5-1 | CASSSGGGLNTEAFF | TGCGCCAGCAGCTCGGGAGGAGGGCTCAATACTGAAGCTTTCTTT
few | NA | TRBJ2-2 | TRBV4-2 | CASSEGVGELFF | TGTGCCAGCAGCGAGGGGGTCGGGGAGCTGTTTTTT
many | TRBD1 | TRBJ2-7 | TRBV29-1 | CSVGATGGSYEQYF | TGCAGCGTTGGTGCAACAGGGGGGTCCTACGAGCAGTACTTC
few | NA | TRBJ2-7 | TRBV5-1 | CASSLAGIESEQYF | TGCGCCAGCAGCTTGGCGGGGATTGAATCCGAGCAGTACTTC
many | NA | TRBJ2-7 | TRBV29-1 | CSVEPDKGYEQYF | TGCAGCGTTGAACCGGACAAGGGCTACGAGCAGTACTTC
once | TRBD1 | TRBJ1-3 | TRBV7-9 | CASSSTGASGNTIYF | TGTGCCAGCAGCTCGACAGGGGCCTCTGGAAACACCATATATTTT
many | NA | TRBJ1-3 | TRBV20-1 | CSAGHPGNTIYF | TGCAGTGCTGGGCACCCCGGAAACACCATATATTTT
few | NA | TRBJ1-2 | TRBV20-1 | CSARDAGTYGYTF | TGCAGTGCTAGAGACGCAGGGACCTATGGCTACACCTTC
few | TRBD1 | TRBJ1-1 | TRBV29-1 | CSVSGQENTEAFF | TGCAGCGTTTCTGGACAGGAGAACACTGAAGCTTTCTTT
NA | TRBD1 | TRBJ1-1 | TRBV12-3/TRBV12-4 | CASSRPGQGNTEAFF | TGTGCCAGCAGTCGGCCCGGACAGGGTAACACTGAAGCTTTCTTT
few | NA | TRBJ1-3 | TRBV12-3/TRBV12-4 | CASSLRAGEADTIYF | TGTGCCAGCAGTTTGAGGGCAGGTGAGGCGGACACCATATATTTT
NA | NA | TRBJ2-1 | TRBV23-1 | CAHRARGYNEQFF | TGCGCCCACAGGGCGCGGGGATACAATGAGCAGTTCTTC
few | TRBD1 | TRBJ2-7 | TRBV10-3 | CAIMRDRSSYEQYF | TGTGCCATCATGAGGGACAGGAGCTCCTACGAGCAGTACTTC
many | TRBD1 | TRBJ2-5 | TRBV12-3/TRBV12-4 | CASSRTGITKTQYF | TGTGCCAGCAGCAGGACAGGGATCACGAAGACCCAGTACTTC
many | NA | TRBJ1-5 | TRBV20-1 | CSANEGSNQPQHF | TGCAGTGCTAATGAAGGAAGCAATCAGCCCCAGCATTTT
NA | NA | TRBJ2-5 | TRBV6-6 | CASSYSRDTGETQYF | TGTGCCAGCAGTTATTCGAGGGACACCGGGGAGACCCAGTACTTC
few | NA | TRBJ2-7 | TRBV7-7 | CASSLAPDMAEQYF | TGTGCCAGCAGCTTAGCCCCGGACATGGCCGAGCAGTACTTC
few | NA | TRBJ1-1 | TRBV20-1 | CSAILEGNTEAFF | TGCAGTGCCATATTGGAAGGCAACACTGAAGCTTTCTTT
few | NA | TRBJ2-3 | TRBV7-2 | CASTRMYSTDTQYF | TGTGCCAGCACCCGCATGTATAGCACAGATACGCAGTATTTT
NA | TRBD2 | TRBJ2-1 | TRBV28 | CASRGSGRARSEQFF | TGTGCCAGCAGGGGGAGCGGGAGGGCCCGGAGTGAGCAGTTCTTC
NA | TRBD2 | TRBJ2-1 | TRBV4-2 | CASSQETSGRGEQFF | TGTGCCAGCAGCCAAGAAACTAGCGGGAGAGGTGAGCAGTTCTTC
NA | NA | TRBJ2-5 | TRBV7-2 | CASSLEVGGRETQYF | TGTGCCAGCAGCTTAGAAGTTGGAGGGAGAGAGACCCAGTACTTC
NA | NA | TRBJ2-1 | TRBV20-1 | CSAGMSYNEQFF | TGCAGTGCTGGGATGTCCTACAATGAGCAGTTCTTC
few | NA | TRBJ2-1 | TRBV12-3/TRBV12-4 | CASRDDSDNEQFF | TGTGCCAGTCGTGACGACTCAGACAATGAGCAGTTCTTC
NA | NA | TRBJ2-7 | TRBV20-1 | CSAREARGSYEQYF | TGCAGTGCTAGAGAAGCGCGAGGGTCCTACGAGCAGTACTTC
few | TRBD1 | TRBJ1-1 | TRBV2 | CASGWTGHTEAFF | TGTGCCAGCGGATGGACAGGGCACACTGAAGCTTTCTTT
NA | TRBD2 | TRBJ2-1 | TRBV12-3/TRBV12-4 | CASSLKPRAGVSRGNEQFF | TGTGCCAGCAGTTTAAAACCCCGAGCGGGAGTTTCTAGGGGGAATGAGCAGTTCTTC
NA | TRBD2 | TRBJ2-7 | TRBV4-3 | CASSQKVVLAGSSFSYEQYF | TGCGCCAGCAGCCAAAAGGTAGTCCTAGCGGGATCGTCGTTCTCCTACGAGCAGTACTTC
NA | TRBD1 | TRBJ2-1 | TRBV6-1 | CASTPTGLINEQFF | TGTGCCAGCACCCCGACAGGGCTGATCAATGAGCAGTTCTTC
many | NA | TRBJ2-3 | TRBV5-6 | CASSLAAWEGDTQYF | TGTGCCAGCAGCTTGGCCGCGTGGGAAGGAGATACGCAGTATTTT
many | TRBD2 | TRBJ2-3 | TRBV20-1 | CSASDREVGDTQYF | TGCAGTGCTAGTGATCGGGAGGTTGGAGATACGCAGTATTTT
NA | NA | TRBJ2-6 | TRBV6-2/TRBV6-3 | CASTPTGKGSVPGANVLTF | TGTGCCAGCACACCAACAGGGAAGGGCTCCGTCCCTGGGGCCAACGTCCTGACTTTC
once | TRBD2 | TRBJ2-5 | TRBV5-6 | CASSFPTSVGAPSRQETQYF | TGTGCCAGCAGCTTCCCGACTAGCGTGGGGGCACCTTCACGCCAAGAGACCCAGTACTTC
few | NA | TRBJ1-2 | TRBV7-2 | CASSLGGATGYTF | TGTGCCAGCAGCTTAGGGGGGGCGACGGGCTACACCTTC
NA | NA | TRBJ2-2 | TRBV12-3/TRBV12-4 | CASRDFPGELFF | TGTGCCAGCAGGGACTTTCCCGGGGAGCTGTTTTTT
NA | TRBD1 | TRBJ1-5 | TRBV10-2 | CASSETGREPQHF | TGCGCCAGCAGCGAGACAGGGCGGGAGCCCCAGCATTTT
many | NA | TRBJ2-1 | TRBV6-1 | CASSRSGHNEQFF | TGTGCCAGCAGCCGATCCGGCCACAATGAGCAGTTCTTC